This T cell receptor (beta chain) was identified in a study of patients with pleural tuberculosis. TCRdb redid the calling of the reads with MiXCR, one entry per CDR3 protein. The table has approximately 53,000 distinct CDR3 sequences, approximately 7.5% seen once; the top ten hold around 16%. The germline CDR1 and CDR2 sequences are SEHNR and FQNEAQ (reference sequence). This CDR3 is 11 amino acids long. V was shortened by 4 bases and J by 10 bases, with 8 bases between the two germline ends. This clonotype was sampled from a human donor with pleural tuberculosis. The V call is TRBV7-9, the J call TRBJ2-1; D gene uncertain. CDR3 DNA: TGTGCCAGCAGCTCAGGTGGGGAGCAGTTCTTC. This sequence encodes CASSSGGEQFF.